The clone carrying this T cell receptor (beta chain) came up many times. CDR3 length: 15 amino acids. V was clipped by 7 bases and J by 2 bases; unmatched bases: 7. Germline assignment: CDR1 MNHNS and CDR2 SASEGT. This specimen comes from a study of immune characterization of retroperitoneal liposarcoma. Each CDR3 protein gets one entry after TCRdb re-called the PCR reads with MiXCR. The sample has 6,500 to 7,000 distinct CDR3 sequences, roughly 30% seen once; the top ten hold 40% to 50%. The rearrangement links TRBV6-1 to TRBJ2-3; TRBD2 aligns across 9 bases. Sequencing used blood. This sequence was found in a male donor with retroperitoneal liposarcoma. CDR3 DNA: TGTGCCAGCAAACGTAGCGGGAGCAACACAGATACGCAGTATTTT. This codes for CASKRSGSNTDTQYF.